What follows are 10 T cell receptor beta chains derived from one specimen sequenced in a study of Graves' ophthalmopathy and Graves' hyperthyroidism. Amplification of TCR beta CDR3 regions used RNA transcripts. Second-round multiplex PCR followed a first-round RT-PCR using HTBI primers. TCRdb reprocessed the multiplex PCR reads via MiXCR and lists one record per CDR3 protein. There are 500,000 to 800,000 distinct CDR3 sequences in the sample; under 50% occur only once, and 3.3% lies in the top ten. The sample was peripheral blood. The receptors shown here come from an adult man with Graves' ophthalmopathy.

This chain connects TRBV7-6 to TRBJ2-5; 10 nucleotides align to TRBD1. The CDR3 loop spans 17 amino acids. The germline gives CDR1 SGHVS, CDR2 FNYEAQ. Germline trimming cut 5 bases from V and 3 bases from J; bases unmatched to any gene: 12. CDR3 region: CASSGTRTGGAKETQYF. CDR3 DNA: TGTGCCAGCAGCGGCACCCGGACAGGGGGTGCAAAAGAGACCCAGTACTTC.

The table lists this clonotype with many counts. This chain connects TRBV7-2 to TRBJ2-2; 10 bases align to TRBD1. CDR1 and CDR2 (germline): SGHTA, FQGNSA. The CDR3 runs 18 residues. The trim removed 5 bases at V and 0 bases at J, leaving 9 bases unmatched. The CDR3 nucleotides read TGTGCCAGCAGCCGAGACAGGGGGCGCGGGCCGAACACCGGGGAGCTGTTTTTT. It codes for CASSRDRGRGPNTGELFF.

In this sample, this clonotype turned up many times. The V call is TRBV29-1, the J call TRBJ1-1, with a tentative D call TRBD1 (5 bases). The CDR3 covers 13 residues. The germline V and J ends were trimmed by 6 bases and 0 bases, with 11 bases remaining between them. The germline gives CDR1 SQVTM, CDR2 ANQGSEA. CDR3 sequence: CSVMGRMNTEAFF. The CDR3 DNA sequence: TGCAGCGTGATGGGACGGATGAACACTGAAGCTTTCTTT.

This clonotype appeared a few times. The V gene is TRBV10-3, the J gene TRBJ2-3, with 10 positions matching TRBD2. Germline V gene lookup returns CDR1 ENHRY and CDR2 SYGVKD. The CDR3 spans 14 residues. Trimming removed 7 bases from V and 0 bases from J; junction bases left unmatched: 1. For the CDR3, the DNA is TGTGCCATCACTAGCGGGAGAAGCACAGATACGCAGTATTTT. Translation gives CAITSGRSTDTQYF.

This clonotype was picked up many times. CDR3 nucleotide sequence: TGCAGTGCTAGAGGGCGACTAGCCTCCGAGCAGTACTTC. Translated: CSARGRLASEQYF. The chain has TRBV20-1 and TRBJ2-7, with 7 bases lining up with TRBD2. Germline values: CDR1 DFQATT, CDR2 SNEGSKA (reference sequence). V shed 1 base, J shed 6 bases, and the junction held 6 bases outside the gene matches. The CDR3 is 13 amino acids.

This clonotype was detected ten times or more. CDR3 in DNA: TGTGCCAGCAGCTTGAGGGTCAACTACGAGCAGTACTTC. Translated, it gives CASSLRVNYEQYF. The rearrangement joins TRBV13 to TRBJ2-7; D might be TRBD2 (5 bases). The CDR3 contains 13 residues. Deletions cut 3 bases from V and 3 bases from J, with 9 bases between. Germline CDR1 is PRHDT and CDR2 is FYEKMQ (reference sequence).

This clonotype has a count of ten or more. The chain couples TRBV7-6 to TRBJ1-4, with D possibly being TRBD1 (5 bases). V was shortened by 5 bases and J by 5 bases, with 15 bases between the two germline ends. This CDR3 comprises 15 residues. Germline loops: CDR1 SGHVS, CDR2 FNYEAQ. DNA for the CDR3: TGTGCCAGCAGCCCCCAAGAGAGACAGAATGAAAAACTGTTTTTT. This gives the protein CASSPQERQNEKLFF.

In the case of this clonotype: With a much larger clone just one base away, this may be a read error. The CDR3 loop is CASSVGLYGDGYTF. In DNA, the CDR3 is TGTGCCAGCAGCGTTGGGCTTTATGGCGATGGCTACACCTTC. This sequence joins TRBV7-3 and TRBJ1-2; no clear D gene. There are 14 residues in the CDR3. Germline-derived CDR1 and CDR2 are SGHTA and FQGTGA. Between the trimmed V and J ends, which lost 5 bases and 6 bases, there was a span of 16 bases.

This clonotype was observed at least ten times. The V and J genes are TRBV24-1 and TRBJ2-7, with D maybe TRBD2 (5 bases). Trimming stripped 7 bases from V and 0 bases from J, with 9 bases between. The CDR3 spans 13 residues. Germline V lookup: CDR1 KGHDR, CDR2 SFDVKD. CDR3 in amino acids: CATSADYSYEQYF. In DNA, the CDR3 is TGTGCCACCAGCGCCGACTACTCCTACGAGCAGTACTTC.

About this clonotype itself: A single base separates this from a much larger clone, so it may be a read error. J is TRBJ2-2 and V is TRBV2, with 12 nucleotides matching TRBD1. J was trimmed by 7 bases and V by 4 bases; bases with no gene match: 7. CDR1 is SNHLY, CDR2 FYNNEI, per germline. This CDR3 is built from 16 residues. This CDR3 is CASSVGTGGAGGELFF. The CDR3 bases are TGTGCCAGCAGTGTAGGGACAGGGGGCGCCGGCGGGGAGCTGTTTTTT.